This T cell receptor (beta chain) was profiled in a study of blood T cell repertoires in COVID-19 (dated by TCRdb to about 2020). Background on the whole study: Samples covering the acute and convalescent phases of COVID-19 were provided by collaborators in the United States, Italy and Spain. The material from the prospective study consisted of cDNA or gDNA derived from T cells, B-cell-depleted T cells, or PBMCs. Subjects who had been exposed to COVID-19, were actively infected with it, or had recovered from it provided the deeply sampled blood TCRbeta repertoires that made up the dataset. A freely available public database, intended as a resource for researchers studying the immune response to SARS-CoV-2, is where the repertoires were released. The samples were drawn from the first 160 participants of the ongoing ImmuneRACE study and from under 1,500 subjects provided by 6 global collaborators. A de-identified subject ID, COVID-19 status, age in years and sex were almost always included in the sample metadata. Where available, HLA class I and class II types were taken from metadata supplied by the sample provider and were not determined by assay-based typing. Points the paper makes about the study in general: The amount of clinical and demographic metadata varied by source and participant and was provided uncurated.

Each collaborating institution followed its own protocols to collect whole blood in K2EDTA tubes. For TCRbeta analysis, collaborator samples were shipped as frozen whole blood, as isolated PBMCs, or as DNA extracted from either sample type. Points on this clone: Its antigen remains unidentified. Base quality data are lacking; no much larger clone is found one base away.

The immunoSEQ Assay, a bias-controlled multiplex PCR, was used to amplify TCRbeta CDR3 regions from genomic DNA. Turning to the authors' computational methods: Within the assay, amplification of reference gene primers was used to estimate how many nucleated cells each sample contained. To quantify the absolute abundance of each unique TCRbeta CDR3 rearrangement, sequence reads were collapsed and filtered. For each sample, productive Simpson clonality was calculated by taking the square root of Simpson's diversity index across productive rearrangements. TCRdb provides this immuneACCESS table in a form limited to in-frame rearrangements. Some clones are lacking; in checked studies, under half of them reflect an unresolved V gene, and why the rest are absent is not known. V, J and clone size were drawn from that table, and D and trimming were deduced from the DNA. In this sample the table shows about 99,000 clones, about nine tenths of which occur a single time. The ten largest clones take up approximately 17% of the sample.

The germline V gene (reference sequence) supplies CDR1 LNHNV and CDR2 YYDKDF. The germline ends are 15 bases apart after V is trimmed by 8 bases and J by 8 bases. The CDR3 goes from the cysteine to the phenylalanine over 13 residues. Only the CDR3 DNA is retained, 39 bases long and in frame from the first base. The clonotype comes from an elderly woman in a cohort sampled during active COVID-19. The chain is encoded by TRBV15 joined to TRBJ1-4; the best D guess is TRBD1, with 6 bases matching. Sequenced material: peripheral blood. At the DNA level, the sequence is TGTGCCACCGGTTGGGGGCTTGGAGAAAAACTGTTTTTT. Its translation reads: CATGWGLGEKLFF.